The subject of this entry is one T cell receptor beta chain. Its antigen is not identified. The data belong to a study of healthy donors' naive CD4 and CD8 T cells. Study-wide results and limits: Positive CDR3 charge linked to CD4+ cells, negative to CD8+ cells.

A linear amplification protocol produced the TCR libraries from roughly 550 ng of total RNA. TCRdb called the reads again in MiXCR, with one record for every CDR3 protein. The table shows about 180,000 distinct CDR3 sequences, with around 80% occurring only once. Per the germline V gene, CDR1 is LNHDA and CDR2 is SQIVND (reference sequence). The CDR3 extends over 14 amino acids. With 7 bases clipped from V and 1 base from J, the junction kept 6 bases outside the gene matches. The TCR originated in a pool of human donors in good health; the sample pools cells from several healthy donors. The source material was naive CD4+ and CD8+ T cells sorted from blood, pooled from several donors. The chain uses TRBV19 and TRBJ1-1; 7 bases are a match to TRBD1. The CDR3 loop is CASMGTEENTEAFF. The CDR3 coding sequence is TGTGCCAGTATGGGGACAGAAGAGAACACTGAAGCTTTCTTT.